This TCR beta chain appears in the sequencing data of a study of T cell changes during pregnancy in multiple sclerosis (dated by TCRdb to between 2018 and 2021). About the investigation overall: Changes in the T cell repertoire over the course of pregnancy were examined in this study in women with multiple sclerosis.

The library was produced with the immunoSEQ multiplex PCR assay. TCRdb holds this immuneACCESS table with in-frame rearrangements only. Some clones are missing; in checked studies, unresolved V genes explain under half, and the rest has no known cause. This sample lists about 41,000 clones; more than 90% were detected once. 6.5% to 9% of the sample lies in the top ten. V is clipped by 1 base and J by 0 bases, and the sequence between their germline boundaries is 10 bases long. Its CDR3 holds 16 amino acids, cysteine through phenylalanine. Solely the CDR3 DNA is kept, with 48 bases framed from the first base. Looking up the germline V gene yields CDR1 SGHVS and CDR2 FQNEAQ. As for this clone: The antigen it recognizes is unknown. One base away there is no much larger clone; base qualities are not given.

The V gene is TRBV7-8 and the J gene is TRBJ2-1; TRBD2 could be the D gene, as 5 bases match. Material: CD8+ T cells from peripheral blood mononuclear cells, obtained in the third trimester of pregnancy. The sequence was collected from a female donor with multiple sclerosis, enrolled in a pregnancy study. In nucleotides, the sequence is TGTGCCAGCAGCTTAGTAAGCGGAAGCTCCTACAATGAGCAGTTCTTC. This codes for CASSLVSGSSYNEQFF. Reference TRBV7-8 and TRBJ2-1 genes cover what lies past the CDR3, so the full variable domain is GAGVSQSPRYKVAKRGQDVALRCDPISGHVSLFWYQQALGQGPEFLTYFQNEAQLDKSGLPSDRFFAERPEGSVSTLKIQRTQQEDSAVYLCASSLVSGSSYNEQFFGPGTRLTVL.